This T cell receptor (beta chain) was captured in a study of T-cell reconstitution after alpha-beta-depleted transplantation in children. The study, taken as a whole, reports: T cells produced anew were the main source of T-cell counts and diversity one year after transplant. Certain patients had high TCRbeta diversity at day 60, and it came from recipient T cells and thymic progenitors that survived. Reported findings indicate that, about two months after transplant, alpha-beta T cells came from several hundred expanded clones, which were derived from non-depleted graft cells.

This CDR3 is built from 16 residues. V was cut by 2 bases and J by 0 bases, with 13 bases left in between. The germline CDR1 and CDR2 sequences are SGHDT and YYEEEE. The table lists this clonotype with many counts. What it binds is not known. Unique molecular identifiers were used in preparing the TCRbeta library. TCRdb re-called the PCR reads with MiXCR, one entry per CDR3 protein. The top ten hold roughly 13% of the sample, which has roughly 180,000 distinct CDR3 sequences, 11% seen once. The rearrangement joins TRBV5-6 to TRBJ2-3; D gene ambiguous. This sequence was found in a boy aged 2 to 9 with acute myeloid leukemia, due to receive a stem cell transplant. The sample was PBMCs, taken before TCRalphabeta/CD19-depleted stem cell transplant. As DNA, the CDR3 is TGTGCCAGCAGCTTCGACGTCCGGGCGAGCACAGATACGCAGTATTTT. It translates to CASSFDVRASTDTQYF.